Listed below are T cell receptor beta chains from one sample, sequenced in a study of blood T cell repertoires in COVID-19. The data were produced by immunoSEQ multiplex PCR, yet TCRdb's version contains in-frame clones alone and is incomplete. Of 180,000 or so clones listed, more than 75% were seen once; the top ten hold around 2.3%. Sequencing was carried out using peripheral blood. The origin of the receptors is a man between 35 and 55 years old with active or convalescent COVID-19. The CDR3 runs from the conserved cysteine through the conserved F or W. A D gene is named only where the DNA matches it firmly. Clone sizes are given selectively: once, few, many, or a class where the clone is expanded.

V gene,J gene,clone size,D gene,CDR3 length,CDR3 protein,CDR3 DNA
TRBV15,TRBJ2-7,NA,TRBD2,15,CATSRGIAGGYEQYF,TGTGCCACCAGCAGAGGCATAGCGGGGGGCTACGAGCAGTACTTC
TRBV4-2,TRBJ1-1,once,NA,16,CASSQDRGQGGTEAFF,TGTGCCAGCAGCCAAGATCGGGGGCAGGGAGGGACTGAAGCTTTCTTT
TRBV30,TRBJ1-2,NA,NA,12,CAWDPGQRGYTF,TGTGCCTGGGATCCCGGACAGAGGGGCTACACCTTC
TRBV4-1,TRBJ1-3,NA,NA,16,CASSRTQGISGNTIYF,TGCGCCAGCAGCCGGACACAGGGTATTTCTGGAAACACCATATATTTT
TRBV5-6,TRBJ1-1,NA,NA,15,CASSLAQSQATEAFF,TGTGCCAGCAGCTTGGCTCAGTCGCAGGCTACTGAAGCTTTCTTT
TRBV7-6,TRBJ1-5,few,TRBD1,14,CASSSGQGDQPQHF,TGTGCCAGCAGCTCGGGACAGGGCGATCAGCCCCAGCATTTT
TRBV4-3,TRBJ2-4,many,NA,17,CASSQDVRQGAKNIQYF,TGCGCCAGCAGCCAAGATGTACGCCAGGGGGCCAAAAACATTCAGTACTTC
TRBV11-2,TRBJ1-2,once,NA,14,CASSPGGGGYGYTF,TGTGCCAGCAGCCCTGGGGGAGGCGGGTATGGCTACACCTTC
TRBV19,TRBJ1-5,NA,TRBD1,16,CASKGYRGSRGQPQHF,TGTGCCAGTAAGGGCTACAGGGGGAGCAGAGGACAGCCCCAGCATTTT
TRBV9,TRBJ1-5,NA,NA,14,CASSETGGQQPQHF,TGTGCCAGCAGCGAAACGGGGGGGCAACAGCCCCAGCATTTT
TRBV7-8,TRBJ1-1,once,NA,14,CASSAGVGNTEAFF,TGTGCCAGCAGCGCGGGGGTAGGAAACACTGAAGCTTTCTTT
TRBV9,TRBJ2-3,NA,TRBD2,16,CASSVGASGGTDTQYF,TGTGCCAGCAGCGTAGGGGCTAGCGGGGGCACAGATACGCAGTATTTT
TRBV10-3,TRBJ2-7,NA,NA,14,CAISDPDSSYEQYF,TGTGCCATCAGTGATCCGGACAGCTCCTACGAGCAGTACTTC
TRBV7-9,TRBJ2-2,NA,TRBD2,17,CASDGLAGGRNTGELFF,TGTGCCAGCGACGGACTAGCGGGGGGCCGGAACACCGGGGAGCTGTTTTTT
TRBV6-2/TRBV6-3,TRBJ1-2,NA,NA,14,CASSYSWQNYGYTF,TGTGCCAGCAGTTACTCTTGGCAGAACTATGGCTACACCTTC